Below, 25 T cell receptor beta chains from the same sample are listed, as sequenced in a study of tissue T cells after allogeneic stem cell transplantation. Produced via immunoSEQ multiplex PCR; TCRdb's table is partial and in-frame only. The top ten clones hold 0.35% to 0.5% of a sample with about 21,000 clones, approximately 69% of them seen once. Sequencing was carried out using blood. All receptors derive from a female BALB/c mouse in good health. For this strain, the MHC haplotype corresponds to H2-d.

Comments on this clone: The listed genes are named as in mouse. The sequence runs out 1 residue before the end of the CDR3; the remainder is reconstructed from the germline J gene. V and J are TRBV13-2 and TRBJ2-7; TRBD2 matches 11 bases. The germline V gene has CDR1 NNHNN and CDR2 SYGAGS (reference sequence). Trimming at V came to 3 bases and at J to 5 bases, leaving 4 bases not matched to a gene. The CDR3 is 14 residues long. The covered CDR3 bases are TGTGCCAGCGGTGGGACTGGGGGGCGCGATGAACAGTAC. Translation: CASGGTGGRDEQY. Given in full, the CDR3 is CASGGTGGRDEQYF.

This clone was counted a few times. The listed genes are named as in mouse. The sequenced fragment ends 1 residue before the CDR3 boundary, so the rest is inferred from the germline J gene. The genes are TRBV13-2 and TRBJ2-7; 11 nucleotides agree with TRBD2. V lost 5 bases to trimming and J lost 7 bases; unmatched junction nucleotides: 8. CDR1 and CDR2 from the germline V gene are NNHNN and SYGAGS (reference sequence). This CDR3 spans 14 amino acids. CDR3 region: CASGDWGDFWEQYF. CDR3 bases read: TGTGCCAGCGGGGACTGGGGGGACTTCTGGGAACAGTAC.

In its sample, this clone was seen a few times. All gene names here are mouse names. Read coverage stops 1 residue before the CDR3 terminus; the germline J gene supplies the remainder. V usage is TRBV13-2 and J usage is TRBJ1-4; 8 nucleotides line up with TRBD1. Germline V gene data show CDR1 as NNHNN and CDR2 as SYGAGS (reference sequence). With V trimmed by 3 bases and J by 12 bases, 7 bases remained unmatched. The CDR3 has 13 amino acids. CDR3 residues: CASGAPTGVGLFF. The covered CDR3 bases are TGTGCCAGCGGTGCCCCGACAGGGGTCGGATTATTT.

This clone was seen a single time. Genes here carry mouse names. The CDR3 is cut off 1 residue early in the read; its end comes from the germline J gene. The chain employs TRBV20 and TRBJ2-2; D unresolved. The V gene's germline CDR1 is GFQATS and CDR2 STVNSAI. The ends were cut back, 3 bases at V and 2 bases at J, with 7 bases in the middle. This CDR3 has 13 amino acids. The CDR3 here is CGASQANTGQLYF. The DNA read from the CDR3 is TGTGGTGCTAGTCAGGCCAACACCGGGCAGCTCTAC.

Note on this clone: Each gene name is a mouse one. The read is 1 residue too short to cover the CDR3 end, so that end is filled in from the germline J gene. This sequence joins TRBV31 and TRBJ1-4; weak D call: TRBD1 (5 bases). CDR1 GKSSPN and CDR2 SITVG come from the germline V gene. This CDR3 is built from 14 residues. V dropped 0 bases and J dropped 4 bases, with 9 bases sitting between them. CDR3 loop: CAWSLRTNNERLFF. CDR3 DNA, as far as it was read: TGTGCCTGGAGTCTCAGGACAAACAACGAAAGATTATTT.

As to this clone: Gene names are mouse gene names. The missing CDR3 end, 1 residue past where the read stops, is filled in from the germline J gene. V usage is TRBV20 and J usage is TRBJ1-1; TRBD1 matches at 8 bases. Germline V lookup: CDR1 GFQATS, CDR2 STVNSAI. V lost 3 bases, J lost 3 bases, and 6 bases stayed unmatched. The CDR3 length is 14 residues. The sequenced part of the CDR3 DNA is TGTGGTGCTAGTACCAGGGGGCGAGACACAGAAGTCTTC. Its translation: CGASTRGRDTEVF. The entire CDR3 reads CGASTRGRDTEVFF.

A remark on this clone: Germline and genes here are mouse. Coverage ceases 1 residue before the CDR3 finishes, and the germline J gene fills in the end. The chain combines TRBV1 with TRBJ1-4, with a tentative D call TRBD1 (5 bases). Germline assignment: CDR1 NSQYPW and CDR2 LRSPGD (reference sequence). CDR3 length: 14 residues. V gave up 0 bases and J gave up 5 bases, with 7 bases separating them. The CDR3 protein is CTCSADGGNERLFF. The sequenced CDR3 bases are TGCACCTGCAGTGCAGATGGGGGTAACGAAAGATTATTT.

This clone was recorded once. Here the gene names and germline are mouse. Coverage ceases 1 residue before the CDR3 finishes, and the germline J gene fills in the end. The rearrangement uses TRBV19 and TRBJ2-7; 14 nucleotides line up with TRBD2. The CDR3 loop spans 15 amino acids. CDR1 is FNHDT, CDR2 SITEND, per germline (reference sequence). The V and J ends lost 4 bases and 6 bases, in that order; junction bases with no gene match: 6. CDR3 DNA (partial): TGTGCCAGCAGTGCCGGGACTGGGGGGGCGCGTGAACAGTAC. Translating gives CASSAGTGGAREQY. The full CDR3 protein is CASSAGTGGAREQYF.

Remarks on this clone: Here the gene names and germline are mouse. The observed sequence ends 1 residue before the CDR3 terminus, with the missing tail filled in from the germline J gene. This chain uses TRBV13-1 with TRBJ2-7; 12 positions match TRBD2. The germline CDR1 and CDR2 sequences are NSHNY and SYGAGN. Germline trimming cut 2 bases from V and 1 base from J; bases unmatched to any gene: 1. The CDR3 loop spans 15 amino acids. CDR3 bases read: TGTGCCAGCAGTGAGGGGACTGGGGGGTCCTATGAACAGTAC. Encoded protein: CASSEGTGGSYEQY. The entire CDR3 is CASSEGTGGSYEQYF.

The table lists this clone with a few counts. Gene names follow the mouse nomenclature. Read sequence stops 1 residue before the CDR3 end, and the germline J gene provides the missing end. This chain connects TRBV4 to TRBJ2-1; TRBD2 might be the D (6 bases). The CDR3 sequence is 12 residues long. Per the germline V gene, CDR1 is LGHDT and CDR2 is YNNKQL (reference sequence). V was pared by 5 bases and J by 12 bases, with 14 bases between. CDR3 amino acids: CASSGRLAGQFF. The sequenced part of the CDR3 DNA is TGTGCCAGCAGCGGCCGACTGGCAGGGCAGTTC.

About this clone itself: Mouse germline and gene names are used. The read ends 1 residue shy of where the CDR3 ends; the end is completed using the germline J gene. The chain carries TRBV19 and TRBJ1-6; D is undetermined. TRBJ1-6 is given ORF status, its function remaining uncertain. Trimming removed 6 bases at V and 5 bases at J, with 6 bases between. CDR1 and CDR2 (germline): FNHDT, SITEND (reference sequence). The CDR3 totals 12 residues. CDR3 bases read: TGTGCCAGCACCGACCATAATTCGCCCCTCTAC. Its translation is CASTDHNSPLY. Given in full, the CDR3 is CASTDHNSPLYF.

Comments on this clone: Germline and genes: mouse. This CDR3 reads CASSPSPLGGPYAEQFF. CDR3 DNA, as far as it was read: TGTGCCAGCAGCCCCAGTCCCTTGGGGGGGCCCTATGCTGAGCAGTTC. This chain uses TRBV5 with TRBJ2-1; TRBD2 aligns across 9 bases. The read ends 1 residue before the CDR3 terminus; that terminus is restored from the germline J gene. V shed 4 bases, J shed 3 bases, and the junction held 10 bases outside the gene matches. The CDR3 is 17 amino acids. Germline CDR1 LGHNA, CDR2 YNLKQL (reference sequence).

The table lists this clone with a few counts. Mouse gene names apply. The covered CDR3 bases are TGTGGTGCTAGGGCCGGGACAGGGGAGGACGAAAGATTATTT. Its translation is CGARAGTGEDERLF. The entire CDR3 is CGARAGTGEDERLFF. J is TRBJ1-4 and V is TRBV20; 10 nucleotides match TRBD1. The read terminates 1 residue before the CDR3 end, so the remaining end is supplied by the germline J gene. The germline CDR1 and CDR2 sequences are GFQATS and STVNSAI. This CDR3 region has 15 residues. The J segment lost 6 bases and the V segment lost 1 base, leaving 5 bases of the junction unmatched.

Notes on this clone: Germline and genes here are mouse. The read falls 1 residue short of the CDR3 end, and the missing part is taken from the germline J gene. This chain links TRBV13-1 with TRBJ1-4; 10 bases fit TRBD1. J was trimmed by 7 bases and V by 0 bases; bases with no gene match: 3. There are 15 residues in the CDR3. CDR1 is NSHNY, CDR2 SYGAGN, per germline. CDR3: CASSDEGQGGERLFF. The sequenced part of the CDR3 DNA is TGTGCCAGCAGTGATGAAGGACAGGGGGGCGAAAGATTATTT.

To note about this clone: The gene symbols are mouse symbols. The read finishes 1 residue shy of the CDR3 end, and the germline J gene is used to complete it. The chain joins TRBV20 to TRBJ1-3, with 8 nucleotides matching TRBD1. The CDR3 is 14 residues long. With V trimmed by 0 bases and J by 7 bases, 5 bases remained unmatched. The V gene's germline CDR1 is GFQATS and CDR2 STVNSAI. The sequenced part of the CDR3 DNA is TGTGGTGCTAGGGATTTGGACAGGGTGAATACGCTCTAT. It yields the protein CGARDLDRVNTLY. The whole CDR3 protein is CGARDLDRVNTLYF.

Concerning this clone: Gene names follow the mouse nomenclature. The read ends 1 residue early relative to the CDR3; the germline J gene fills the gap. The chain employs TRBV16 and TRBJ1-1; weak D call: TRBD1 (6 bases). The germline V gene has CDR1 SGHSA and CDR2 FRNQAP. CDR3 length: 12 residues. V dropped 4 bases and J dropped 5 bases, with 8 bases sitting between them. CDR3 protein: CASSSGQTEVFF. The covered CDR3 bases are TGTGCAAGCAGCTCGGGACAAACAGAAGTCTTC.

In its sample, this clone was seen a few times. The genes are named according to mouse. From the germline J gene comes the end of the CDR3, since the read stops 1 residue before it. This sequence joins TRBV13-3 and TRBJ1-1; TRBD1 is a possible D gene (6 bases). The V gene lost 4 bases and the J gene lost 1 base, with 8 bases spanning the gap. CDR1 and CDR2 (germline): NNHDY, SYVADS. The CDR3 runs 13 residues. The covered CDR3 bases are TGTGCCAGCAGTTCACAGGGAAACACAGAAGTCTTC. Translated, it gives CASSSQGNTEVF. The full CDR3 protein is CASSSQGNTEVFF.

In the case of this clone: Gene names follow the mouse nomenclature. The read finishes 1 residue shy of the CDR3 end, and the germline J gene is used to complete it. The genes are TRBV13-2 and TRBJ2-7, with 9 bases matching TRBD2. V trimming: 3 bases; J trimming: 0 bases; junction bases outside the gene matches: 7. This CDR3 contains 16 residues. The germline V gene has CDR1 NNHNN and CDR2 SYGAGS (reference sequence). The CDR3 bases that were read are TGTGCCAGCGGTGCCCTCTGGGGGGGGAGCTCCTATGAACAGTAC. Translated: CASGALWGGSSYEQY. Given in full, the CDR3 is CASGALWGGSSYEQYF.

Notes on this clone: Genes and germline come from the mouse. The CDR3 is cut off 1 residue early in the read; its end comes from the germline J gene. V gene TRBV20 combines with J gene TRBJ1-4, with 9 bases fitting TRBD1. CDR3 length: 15 amino acids. The germline CDR1 and CDR2 sequences are GFQATS and STVNSAI. J lost 7 bases, V lost 0 bases, and 6 bases had no gene match. CDR3 bases read: TGTGGTGCTAGGGAAGGGGACAGGGACGGCGAAAGATTATTT. This translates into CGAREGDRDGERLF. The whole CDR3 region reads CGAREGDRDGERLFF.

As concerns this clone: Gene names are mouse gene names. From the germline J gene comes the end of the CDR3, since the read stops 1 residue before it. The chain carries TRBV2 and TRBJ2-1; 8 bases align to TRBD2. Germline values: CDR1 LGHNA, CDR2 YSYQKL. The J segment lost 3 bases and the V segment lost 0 bases, leaving 7 bases of the junction unmatched. The CDR3 has 17 residues. The part of the CDR3 DNA that was read is TGTGCCAGCAGCCAAGATTGGGGGGGGCCCCCCTATGCTGAGCAGTTC. It yields the protein CASSQDWGGPPYAEQF. From start to end, the CDR3 is CASSQDWGGPPYAEQFF.

There are a few counts of this clone. Mouse gene names apply. The missing CDR3 end, 1 residue past where the read stops, is filled in from the germline J gene. The chain has TRBV13-1 and TRBJ1-3, with 11 bases identical to TRBD1. The CDR3 runs 15 residues. Germline CDR1 is NSHNY and CDR2 is SYGAGN. Trimming removed 2 bases from V and 2 bases from J; junction bases left unmatched: 0. The CDR3 spells CASSEGQGAGNTLYF. CDR3 bases read: TGTGCCAGCAGTGAGGGACAGGGGGCTGGAAATACGCTCTAT.

This clone is a singleton in its sample. Genes and germline are mouse. With the read ending 1 residue before the CDR3 end, the germline J gene is used to fill in that end. The sample carries other DNA sequences with the same CDR3. This rearrangement joins TRBV20 to TRBJ2-3; 9 bases align to TRBD1. This CDR3 has 14 amino acids. Germline CDR1 GFQATS, CDR2 STVNSAI. J lost 2 bases, V lost 2 bases, and 2 bases had no gene match. The DNA read from the CDR3 is TGTGGTGCTAGGACAGGGGGCTCTGCAGAAACGCTGTAT. Protein sequence: CGARTGGSAETLY. The CDR3 as a whole reads CGARTGGSAETLYF.

Note on this clone: These gene names are mouse names. The read ends 1 residue before the CDR3 terminus; that terminus is restored from the germline J gene. The V and J genes are TRBV24 and TRBJ1-3; unclear D gene. CDR1 and CDR2 from the germline V gene are KGHTA and FRNEEI. V was pared by 7 bases and J by 0 bases, with 10 bases between. The length of the CDR3 is 14 residues. The CDR3 sequence is CASIVGNSGNTLYF. Partial CDR3 DNA: TGTGCCAGCATCGTCGGAAATTCTGGAAATACGCTCTAT.

A word on this clone: Germline and genes here are mouse. The read terminates 1 residue ahead of where the CDR3 ends, so the germline J gene completes it. The chain has TRBV29 and TRBJ1-5; no definite D call. The germline V gene encodes CDR1 MSHET and CDR2 SYDVDS. Trimming removed 3 bases at V and 5 bases at J, with 2 bases between. The CDR3 is 11 residues long. The CDR3 bases that were read are TGTGCTAGCAGTTTGGACCAGGCTCCGCTT. This encodes CASSLDQAPL. The entire CDR3 protein is CASSLDQAPLF.

Points on this clone: The genes are named according to mouse. Sequencing ends 1 residue short of the CDR3 end; the germline J gene provides the rest. V and J are TRBV13-2 and TRBJ2-7; D possibly corresponds to TRBD2 (6 bases). The ends were cut back, 5 bases at V and 0 bases at J, with 12 bases in the middle. Germline CDR1 NNHNN, CDR2 SYGAGS (reference sequence). CDR3 length equals 14 residues. Incomplete CDR3 DNA: TGTGCCAGCGGCCCCACTGGGCTCTCCTATGAACAGTAC. Amino acids: CASGPTGLSYEQY. Given in full, the CDR3 is CASGPTGLSYEQYF.